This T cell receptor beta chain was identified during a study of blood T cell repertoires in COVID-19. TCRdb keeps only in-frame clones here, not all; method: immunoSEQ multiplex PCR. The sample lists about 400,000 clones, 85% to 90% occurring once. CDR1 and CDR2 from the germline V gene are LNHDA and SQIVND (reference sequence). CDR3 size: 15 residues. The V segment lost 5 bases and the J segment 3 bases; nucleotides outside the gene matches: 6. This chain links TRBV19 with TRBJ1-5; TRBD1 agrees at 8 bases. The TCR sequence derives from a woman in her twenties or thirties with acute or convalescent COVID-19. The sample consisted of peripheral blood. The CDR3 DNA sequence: TGTGCCAGTAGTCCTGGACAGGGCTACAATCAGCCCCAGCATTTT. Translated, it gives CASSPGQGYNQPQHF. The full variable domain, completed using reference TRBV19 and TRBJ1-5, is DGGITQSPKYLFRKEGQNVTLSCEQNLNHDAMYWYRQDPGQGLRLIYYSQIVNDFQKGDIAEGYSVSREKKESFPLTVTSAQKNPTAFYLCASSPGQGYNQPQHFGDGTRLSIL.